Shown below are 30 T cell receptor beta chains from a single sample sequenced in a study of memory CD4+ T cells and cytomegalovirus serostatus. The data were produced by immunoSEQ multiplex PCR, yet TCRdb's version contains in-frame clones alone and is incomplete. The sample shows about 56,000 clones, roughly 82% of them seen only once. The sort gate was single viable CD3+CD4+CD8-CD45RO+ cells for memory CD4+ T cells. Sequenced: memory CD4+ T cells from blood. These receptor sequences come from an adult in good health and CMV-seronegative.

The J gene is TRBJ2-3, the V gene TRBV10-3, with 7 positions matching TRBD1. With V trimmed by 10 bases and J by 6 bases, 13 bases remained unmatched. This CDR3 has 14 amino acids. Germline V lookup: CDR1 ENHRY, CDR2 SYGVKD. CDR3 nucleotide sequence: TGTGCCACCAGACGAGACAGGGCTGAGGATACGCAGTATTTT. Translation gives CATRRDRAEDTQYF.

The chain links TRBV6-5 to TRBJ2-5, with 8 nucleotides matching TRBD2. The CDR3 spans 13 residues. With V trimmed by 6 bases and J by 4 bases, 4 bases remained unmatched. Germline loops: CDR1 MNHEY, CDR2 SVGAGI. CDR3 DNA sequence: TGTGCCAGCAGGGGAGCGGGGGTAGAGACCCAGTACTTC. The encoded protein is CASRGAGVETQYF.

This rearrangement joins TRBV10-3 to TRBJ1-6; possible D gene TRBD1, 5 bases. Trimming removed 6 bases at V and 8 bases at J, with 11 bases between. Germline V gene sequence: CDR1 ENHRY, CDR2 SYGVKD. The CDR3 has 13 amino acids. The CDR3 is CAIRRGSDSPLHF. CDR3 sequence (DNA): TGTGCCATCAGGAGGGGTTCGGATTCACCCCTCCACTTT.

Here the CDR3 DNA reads TGTGCCAGCAGGGACAGGGGGGGATCCTACGAGCAGTACTTC. This codes for CASRDRGGSYEQYF. The chain is built from TRBV2 and TRBJ2-7, with 10 bases identical to TRBD1. This CDR3 contains 14 residues. Trimming cost V 6 bases and J 1 base; bases outside gene matches: 3. CDR1 is SNHLY and CDR2 is FYNNEI in the germline V gene.

J is TRBJ1-6 and V is TRBV6-1; D is unresolved. The ends were cut back, 2 bases at V and 9 bases at J, with 14 bases in the middle. There are 15 residues in the CDR3. CDR1 and CDR2 (germline): MNHNS, SASEGT. Written as DNA, the CDR3 is TGTGCCAGCAGTGAACGGGGAATCGGTAGTTCACCCCTCCACTTT. Translating it yields CASSERGIGSSPLHF.

This chain uses TRBV4-3 with TRBJ2-3, with 11 bases fitting TRBD1. Germline CDR1 LGHNA, CDR2 YSLEER. The CDR3 is made up of 15 amino acids. Losses at the gene ends were 3 bases for V and 6 bases for J; bases not matched to a gene: 5. CDR3 in amino acids: CASSQLGQGADTQYF. CDR3 DNA sequence: TGCGCCAGCAGCCAGTTAGGACAGGGGGCGGATACGCAGTATTTT.

In nucleotides, the CDR3 is TGTGCCAGCAGCTTAGCCAGGCAGCAGAACACCGGGGAGCTGTTTTTT. This encodes CASSLARQQNTGELFF. V usage is TRBV7-2 and J usage is TRBJ2-2; D gene ambiguous. V lost 0 bases and J 1 base, leaving 9 bases between the germline ends. This CDR3 has 16 residues. Germline loops: CDR1 SGHTA, CDR2 FQGNSA.

The chain combines TRBV7-9 with TRBJ2-5, with TRBD2 matching 11 bases. V lost 5 bases, J lost 5 bases, and 7 bases stayed unmatched. Germline-derived CDR1 and CDR2 are SEHNR and FQNEAQ (reference sequence). The length of the CDR3 is 15 residues. The CDR3: CASSPALAGGETQYF. CDR3 in DNA: TGTGCCAGCAGCCCGGCCTTAGCGGGGGGGGAGACCCAGTACTTC.

The CDR3: CATSRGAGQGGRETQYF. DNA for the CDR3: TGTGCCACCAGCAGGGGTGCCGGACAGGGGGGGAGAGAGACCCAGTACTTC. V gene TRBV15 combines with J gene TRBJ2-5; 10 bases line up with TRBD1. Germline values: CDR1 LNHNV, CDR2 YYDKDF (reference sequence). The CDR3 covers 17 residues. V lost 3 bases to trimming and J lost 4 bases; unmatched junction nucleotides: 11.

V is TRBV5-1 and J is TRBJ1-6; D not certain. V lost 4 bases and J 0 bases, leaving 11 bases between the germline ends. This CDR3 contains 16 residues. Germline V gene data show CDR1 as SGHRS and CDR2 as YFSETQ. The chain's CDR3 is CASSPAGSSYNSPLHF. CDR3 nucleotides: TGCGCCAGCAGCCCCGCGGGAAGCTCCTATAATTCACCCCTCCACTTT.

The J gene is TRBJ1-3, the V gene TRBV5-1; unclear D gene. CDR3 length: 14 amino acids. Germline V gene data show CDR1 as SGHRS and CDR2 as YFSETQ. V was cut by 4 bases and J by 0 bases, with 8 bases left in between. The CDR3 loop is CASSLTVSGNTIYF. The CDR3 nucleotides are TGCGCCAGCAGCCTCACCGTCTCTGGAAACACCATATATTTT.

V gene TRBV9 combines with J gene TRBJ2-7; 10 nucleotides match TRBD1. The J segment lost 4 bases and the V segment lost 4 bases, leaving 5 bases of the junction unmatched. The germline V gene encodes CDR1 SGDLS and CDR2 YYNGEE. The CDR3 totals 14 residues. CDR3 nucleotides: TGTGCCAGCAGCCGGGGGACAGGGGTTTACGAGCAGTACTTC. As protein: CASSRGTGVYEQYF.

V is TRBV6-6 and J is TRBJ2-2, with D possibly TRBD1 on 5 matching bases. The CDR3 is 15 amino acids. In germline, CDR1 is MNHNY, CDR2 SVGAGI (reference sequence). Deletions cut 6 bases from V and 1 base from J, with 12 bases between. The CDR3 protein is CASSLSDRNTGELFF. CDR3 DNA sequence: TGTGCCAGCAGCCTATCCGACAGGAACACCGGGGAGCTGTTTTTT.

DNA for the CDR3: TGTGCCAGCAGCCCTCACGGGACAGCCGGGGACTATGGCTACACCTTC. Protein: CASSPHGTAGDYGYTF. The chain combines TRBV7-9 with TRBJ1-2, with 7 bases matching TRBD1. The CDR3 runs to 16 residues. CDR1 is SEHNR, CDR2 FQNEAQ, per germline (reference sequence). J lost 3 bases, V lost 5 bases, and 12 bases had no gene match.

This chain connects TRBV7-2 to TRBJ2-7; D is possibly TRBD1 (7 bases). Germline CDR1 SGHTA, CDR2 FQGNSA. V was shortened by 4 bases and J by 0 bases, with 10 bases between the two germline ends. The CDR3 has 14 amino acids. The CDR3 sequence is CASSSGGSSYEQYF. Here the CDR3 DNA reads TGTGCCAGCAGCTCAGGGGGGAGCTCCTACGAGCAGTACTTC.

In nucleotides, the CDR3 is TGTGCCAGCAGCTTGGGCCTATCGGATGGTGAGCAGTTCTTC. This sequence encodes CASSLGLSDGEQFF. The chain recombines TRBV5-6 with TRBJ2-1, with D hard to call. V lost 0 bases and J lost 9, with 13 bases in between. The CDR3 sequence is 14 residues long. Germline V gives CDR1 SGHDT, CDR2 YYEEEE.

As to this clone: In the same sample, other DNA sequences code for this CDR3. This rearrangement joins TRBV7-9 to TRBJ1-1; 9 positions match TRBD1. The CDR3 is made up of 16 amino acids. Germline CDR1 SEHNR, CDR2 FQNEAQ (reference sequence). The V and J ends lost 4 bases and 0 bases, in that order; junction bases with no gene match: 6. In DNA form, the CDR3 reads TGTGCCAGCAGCTCCGGACAGGGGCGGATGAACACTGAAGCTTTCTTT. Translation: CASSSGQGRMNTEAFF.

V gene TRBV19 combines with J gene TRBJ2-1, with D possibly matching TRBD2 (5 bases). The CDR3 contains 15 residues. V lost 4 bases to trimming and J lost 0 bases, with 10 bases between them. The germline V gene encodes CDR1 LNHDA and CDR2 SQIVND (reference sequence). CDR3 sequence (DNA): TGTGCCAGTAGTAGGCCGGGGAGCTCCTACAATGAGCAGTTCTTC. Protein product: CASSRPGSSYNEQFF.

A single count supports this clone. The J gene is TRBJ2-1, the V gene TRBV2, with D uncertain. The CDR3 length is 15 residues. Per germline, CDR1 SNHLY and CDR2 FYNNEI. The V gene lost 5 bases and the J gene lost 0 bases, with 11 bases spanning the gap. CDR3 DNA sequence: TGTGCCAGCAGTCTCAGCCGGAGCTCCTACAATGAGCAGTTCTTC. Its translation is CASSLSRSSYNEQFF.

The chain is built from TRBV13 and TRBJ1-4; 8 bases fit TRBD1. V gave up 4 bases and J gave up 7 bases; unmatched junction bases: 5. Germline values: CDR1 PRHDT, CDR2 FYEKMQ (reference sequence). This CDR3 contains 14 residues. CDR3 bases: TGTGCCAGCAGCTACGGACAGGGCGGTGAAAAACTGTTTTTT. It encodes CASSYGQGGEKLFF.

J is TRBJ2-7 and V is TRBV10-3; TRBD1 aligns across 10 bases. The V gene end was trimmed by 6 bases and the J gene end by 5 bases; junction bases not matched to a gene: 7. The CDR3 is 14 amino acids. Germline-derived CDR1 and CDR2 are ENHRY and SYGVKD. The CDR3 sequence is CAIRRQGALHEQYF. CDR3 sequence (DNA): TGTGCCATCAGGCGACAGGGGGCGCTCCACGAGCAGTACTTC.

The chain recombines TRBV18 with TRBJ1-1; no definite D call. From germline, CDR1 is KGHSH and CDR2 LQKENI. The CDR3 runs to 13 residues. V was shortened by 4 bases and J by 1 base, with 7 bases between the two germline ends. CDR3 protein: CASSRTGNTEAFF. CDR3 coding DNA: TGTGCCAGCTCACGAACGGGGAACACTGAAGCTTTCTTT.

The CDR3 bases are TGCGCCAGCAGCCCGAGAGGGACAGGGGCCTATGGCTACACCTTC. This codes for CASSPRGTGAYGYTF. The V gene is TRBV5-1, the J gene TRBJ1-2; 10 bases line up with TRBD1. J lost 4 bases, V lost 4 bases, and 7 bases had no gene match. The CDR3 runs to 15 residues. CDR1 and CDR2 from the germline V gene are SGHRS and YFSETQ.

The J gene is TRBJ2-2, the V gene TRBV11-3; D gene ambiguous. CDR3 length: 15 residues. Trimming removed 5 bases from V and 1 base from J, with 11 bases in between. Germline CDR1 is SGHNT and CDR2 is YENEEA. CDR3 nucleotide sequence: TGTGCCAGCAGCCCCGACGGATTGAACACCGGGGAGCTGTTTTTT. Amino acids: CASSPDGLNTGELFF. Complete variable domain (other parts from reference TRBV11-3 and TRBJ2-2): EAGVVQSPRYKIIEKKQPVAFWCNPISGHNTLYWYLQNLGQGPELLIRYENEEAVDDSQLPKDRFSAERLKGVDSTLKIQPAELGDSAVYLCASSPDGLNTGELFFGEGSRLTVL.

The V call is TRBV7-3, the J call TRBJ1-6, with D maybe TRBD1 (5 bases). V shed 3 bases and J shed 9 bases, with 12 bases lying between them. This CDR3 contains 14 residues. Germline assignment: CDR1 SGHTA and CDR2 FQGTGA. The CDR3 here is CASSFGERGSPLHF. CDR3 coding DNA: TGTGCCAGCAGCTTCGGGGAAAGGGGTTCACCCCTCCACTTT.

The chain is built from TRBV18 and TRBJ2-7, with D tentatively TRBD1 or TRBD2 (5 bases each). CDR3 length: 14 amino acids. The germline V gene has CDR1 KGHSH and CDR2 LQKENI. The V gene lost 5 bases and the J gene lost 1 base, with 12 bases spanning the gap. CDR3 protein: CASSARDESYEQYF. The CDR3 nucleotides are TGTGCCAGCTCAGCCCGGGACGAGTCCTACGAGCAGTACTTC.

This chain links TRBV9 with TRBJ1-2; TRBD1 matches 7 bases. This CDR3 comprises 15 residues. V shed 0 bases, J shed 6 bases, and the junction held 8 bases outside the gene matches. The germline V gene has CDR1 SGDLS and CDR2 YYNGEE. This CDR3 reads CASSVDVQGLHGYTF. DNA of the CDR3: TGTGCCAGCAGCGTAGATGTACAGGGGCTTCATGGCTACACCTTC.

The CDR3 nucleotides are TGTGCCAGCAGTTTAGGGGGAACGAACACCGGGGAGCTGTTTTTT. Translating gives CASSLGGTNTGELFF. The chain recombines TRBV28 with TRBJ2-2; D assignment may be TRBD1 or TRBD2 (5 bases each). CDR3 length: 15 residues. In germline, CDR1 is MDHEN, CDR2 SYDVKM. V lost 2 bases to trimming and J lost 0 bases, with 7 bases between them.

V gene TRBV28 combines with J gene TRBJ1-2; D gene unclear. The CDR3 is 16 residues long. Germline CDR1 is MDHEN and CDR2 is SYDVKM. Trimming took off 5 bases at V and 2 bases at J, with 18 bases between the two ends. This CDR3 is CASSPRGLRANYGYTF. CDR3 bases: TGTGCCAGCAGTCCCCGGGGATTAAGAGCGAACTATGGCTACACCTTC.

The chain couples TRBV30 to TRBJ1-2, with 10 bases fitting TRBD1. V shed 1 base and J 3 bases; nucleotides not matched to a gene: 8. Germline loops: CDR1 GTSNPN, CDR2 SVGIG (reference sequence). The CDR3 has 16 amino acids. The CDR3: CAWSAGTGVSYYGYTF. CDR3 coding DNA: TGTGCCTGGAGTGCCGGGACAGGGGTGAGCTACTATGGCTACACCTTC.